Below, 9 T cell receptor beta chains from the same sample are listed, as sequenced in a study of human T cells and chemical hapten exposure. As for time point: patch test 3, about 24 weeks after DPC sensitization. Treatment: therapeutic diphenylcyclopropenone sensitization with weekly scalp DPC. Using its own MiXCR run on the RACE reads, TCRdb lists one record per CDR3 protein. The data hold 55,000 to 75,000 distinct CDR3 sequences, with roughly an eighth observed a single time. The sequences come from whole blood, collected in connection with sensitization to the hapten diphenylcyclopropenone (DPC). Receptors were obtained from a man under 40 with alopecia areata. Some clones in this sample may be carry-over from other donors' samples.

The V call is TRBV2, the J call TRBJ2-3, with 9 bases identical to TRBD2. Germline V gene lookup returns CDR1 SNHLY and CDR2 FYNNEI. This CDR3 has 15 residues. Trimming took 4 bases from V and 4 from J; bases not matched to a gene: 6. CDR3 residues: CASSVGGGGADTQYF. The CDR3 nucleotides are TGTGCCAGCAGTGTAGGCGGGGGGGGAGCAGATACGCAGTATTTT.

The chain has TRBV3-1 and TRBJ2-7; the D gene is possibly TRBD2 (5 bases). V was clipped by 1 base and J by 2 bases, with 15 bases between them. The CDR3 totals 16 residues. CDR1 and CDR2 (germline): LGHDT, YNNKEL (reference sequence). The CDR3 DNA sequence: TGTGCCAGCAGCCAAGGCAGTCTAGGGAGTGCCTACGAGCAGTACTTC. This sequence encodes CASSQGSLGSAYEQYF.

This clonotype was detected ten times or more. This chain links TRBV19 with TRBJ2-5, with a weak D call TRBD2 (6 bases). In germline, CDR1 is LNHDA, CDR2 SQIVND (reference sequence). V was clipped by 7 bases and J by 5 bases, with 14 bases between them. This CDR3 contains 13 residues. The DNA for the CDR3 is TGTGCCAGTAATCCAGGGAGGAGGGAGACCCAGTACTTC. Its protein product is CASNPGRRETQYF.

The chain couples TRBV30 to TRBJ1-5; D remains ambiguous. The germline gives CDR1 GTSNPN, CDR2 SVGIG (reference sequence). The CDR3 totals 13 residues. Trimming left V 5 bases short and J 0 bases short, with 8 bases between. The CDR3 sequence: CAWGLDSNQPQHF. The CDR3 bases are TGTGCCTGGGGACTGGATAGCAATCAGCCCCAGCATTTT.

This clonotype has a handful of counts. Relative to the germline gene, one junction end is altered; a read error may explain this. The chain recombines TRBV12-3 or TRBV12-4 with TRBJ1-1; D not resolved. This CDR3 is built from 13 residues. The CDR3 bases are TGTGCCAGCAGGTTAGGTGCGGGCACTGAAGCTTTCTTT. This codes for CASRLGAGTEAFF.

The chain uses TRBV20-1 and TRBJ2-3; weak D call: TRBD2 (6 bases). V was cut by 6 bases and J by 2 bases, with 24 bases left in between. Germline loops: CDR1 DFQATT, CDR2 SNEGSKA (reference sequence). CDR3 size: 17 residues. CDR3 DNA: TGCAGTGCCGAGCCCCCGGGACTTCGACGTCACACAGATACGCAGTATTTT. Translating gives CSAEPPGLRRHTDTQYF.

This clonotype was seen more than once but under ten times. This chain connects TRBV4-1 to TRBJ1-2; D gene unclear. Germline-derived CDR1 and CDR2 are MGHRA and YSYEKL. The CDR3 has 14 residues. Trimming removed 3 bases at V and 0 bases at J, with 8 bases between. The CDR3 bases are TGCGCCAGCAGCCAGGGGAGGGCTAACTATGGCTACACCTTC. Amino acid sequence: CASSQGRANYGYTF.

This clonotype was counted a few times. The V call is TRBV19, the J call TRBJ1-2; perhaps TRBD1 as D (5 bases). The CDR3 is made up of 14 amino acids. From germline, CDR1 is LNHDA and CDR2 SQIVND (reference sequence). Trimming took off 9 bases at V and 1 base at J, with 15 bases between the two ends. CDR3 nucleotides: TGTGCCAGCCAGGGAACTCGGATTAACTATGGCTACACCTTC. Protein: CASQGTRINYGYTF.

This clonotype was seen many times. The V call is TRBV12-3 or TRBV12-4, the J call TRBJ1-4; the D is unclear. V shed 5 bases and J shed 6 bases, with 13 bases lying between them. This CDR3 is 14 amino acids long. Here the CDR3 reads CASSIRAGDEKLFF. The CDR3 DNA follows: TGTGCCAGCAGTATCCGGGCAGGAGATGAAAAACTGTTTTTT.